The clone carrying this TCR beta chain was found once. Antigen unknown. The data are from a study of shared clonotypes between healthy human individuals. About the study: The cohort comprised a couple of women and a few men. Their ages spanned 18 to 49 years.

Some clones are missing from TCRdb's copy, which holds only in-frame ones; the method was immunoSEQ multiplex PCR. The sample has over a million clones, about 96% seen once. The CDR3 is made up of 15 amino acids. Broader study findings: Relative to their counterparts shared across all four donors, non-shared clonotypes exhibited diminished generation probabilities. It was observed that 4% to 6% of naive CD4 clonotypes were shared across four donors.

Free of recent acute infections or vaccinations, the donors were healthy HIV-negative adults. Input material: naive CD4+ T cells sorted from blood. Subset of the sample: CD45RA+ positively selected. This chain uses TRBV21-1 with TRBJ1-5. TRBV21-1 constitutes a pseudogene. The sequence came from a man under 40 in good health. The CDR3 reads CASIVSGPGNQPQHF. For the CDR3, the DNA is TGTGCCAGCATCGTCAGCGGACCGGGGAATCAGCCCCAGCATTTT.